This T cell receptor (beta chain) was observed in a study of cytomegalovirus exposure and HLA in healthy donors. Study results and limitations: Whilst most TCR sequences proved rare, a subset of public TCRs occurred across many donors. In an earlier analysis, in approximately 630 donors, most V segments appeared productive either ~87% or ~30% of the time. Several top significant clusters appeared, in a later analysis, to be linked to common viral pathogens.

V lost 2 bases and J lost 10, with 12 bases in between. The CDR3 totals 14 residues. Germline CDR1 reads MGHDK; CDR2 reads SYGVNS. Donors were nominally healthy when sampled, though unrecorded immune exposures were likely. The PCR had 60 Vbeta and 13 Jbeta primers. Sequencing used immunoSEQ multiplex PCR; TCRdb keeps in-frame clones, though not all of them. The sample holds about 180,000 clones; approximately 70% are singletons and the top ten take about 2.5%. Of note for this clone: Its antigen is unidentified.

The material sequenced was PBMCs. The clonotype originates from a human donor in good health. The chain joins TRBV25-1 to TRBJ1-6; D unclear. CDR3 coding DNA: TGTGCCAGCAGTGAAGAATCGGGGAGGTCACCCCTCCACTTT. Amino acid sequence: CASSEESGRSPLHF.